Listed here are 23 T cell receptor beta chains from one sample, sequenced in a study of T cell changes during pregnancy in multiple sclerosis. Profiled with immunoSEQ multiplex PCR; TCRdb holds only in-frame clones, not every one. The sample carries tens of thousands of clones, approximately 92% recorded once. Sequenced material: peripheral blood, taken in the third trimester of pregnancy. Every receptor here comes from a female donor in good health, enrolled as a control in a pregnancy study.

The chain joins TRBV4-1 to TRBJ2-5, with D perhaps matching TRBD1 (6 bases). Between the trimmed V and J ends, which lost 2 bases and 2 bases, there was a span of 21 bases. The CDR3 length is 18 residues. Germline CDR1 MGHRA, CDR2 YSYEKL. The CDR3 region is CASSQPGPLRQAQETQYF. CDR3 sequence (DNA): TGCGCCAGCAGCCAACCGGGCCCCCTAAGACAGGCTCAAGAGACCCAGTACTTC.

This chain connects TRBV19 to TRBJ1-5, with no clear D. The germline V gene has CDR1 LNHDA and CDR2 SQIVND (reference sequence). Trimming pared 3 bases from V and 2 bases from J, leaving 17 bases between. The CDR3 has 17 amino acids. CDR3 in DNA: TGTGCCAGTAGTATTGACGGGGATCTTCGGGGCAATCAGCCCCAGCATTTT. Amino acid sequence: CASSIDGDLRGNQPQHF.

The CDR3 nucleotides read TGTGCCAGTAGTATGCCCCTCAGGTTGGGTGGCTACACCTTC. This codes for CASSMPLRLGGYTF. This chain connects TRBV19 to TRBJ1-2; D call uncertain. The CDR3 runs to 14 residues. Germline V lookup: CDR1 LNHDA, CDR2 SQIVND (reference sequence). V was cut by 3 bases and J by 7 bases, with 15 bases left in between.

This clone was picked up a small number of times. The chain recombines TRBV5-1 with TRBJ1-1, with no clear D. Between the trimmed V and J ends, which lost 2 bases and 4 bases, there was a span of 12 bases. Germline values: CDR1 SGHRS, CDR2 YFSETQ. The CDR3 sequence is 14 residues long. CDR3 nucleotide sequence: TGCGCCAGCAGCTTTATCACGGGAAGCACTGAAGCTTTCTTT. It encodes CASSFITGSTEAFF.

CDR3 DNA: TGTGCCAGCAGCTTAACCCCCCTCGGTAGACTAGCGGGGAGTGCAGATACGCAGTATTTT. Its protein product is CASSLTPLGRLAGSADTQYF. The chain recombines TRBV7-3 with TRBJ2-3; 11 bases agree with TRBD2. CDR3 size: 20 residues. The germline V gene encodes CDR1 SGHTA and CDR2 FQGTGA. J was trimmed by 4 bases and V by 0 bases; bases with no gene match: 15.

The CDR3 nucleotides are TGTGCCAGCTCACCCTTTGGACAGGGTGGGTCCCCAGATACGCAGTATTTT. Amino acid sequence: CASSPFGQGGSPDTQYF. This chain uses TRBV18 with TRBJ2-3; the match to TRBD1 covers 8 bases. Germline assignment: CDR1 KGHSH and CDR2 LQKENI. V shed 3 bases, J shed 4 bases, and the junction held 12 bases outside the gene matches. This CDR3 spans 17 amino acids. The full variable domain, with the rest looked up from reference TRBV18 and TRBJ2-3, is NAGVMQNPRHLVRRRGQEARLRCSPMKGHSHVYWYRQLPEEGLKFMVYLQKENIIDESGMPKERFSAEFPKEGPSILRIQQVVRGDSAAYFCASSPFGQGGSPDTQYFGPGTRLTVL.

DNA for the CDR3: TGCGCCAGGCCCCGGAGGCGGCCCCAAGAGACCCAGTACTTC. Translated, it gives CARPRRRPQETQYF. The chain combines TRBV4-1 with TRBJ2-5, with D possibly being TRBD2 (5 bases). V dropped 9 bases and J dropped 1 base, with 15 bases sitting between them. CDR1 is MGHRA, CDR2 YSYEKL, per germline. This CDR3 comprises 14 residues.

J is TRBJ2-1 and V is TRBV5-4, with D perhaps TRBD2 (5 bases). Trimming shortened V by 0 bases and J by 8 bases, and 12 bases separated the two germline ends. From germline, CDR1 is SGHNT and CDR2 YYREEE (reference sequence). The CDR3 spans 14 residues. DNA for the CDR3: TGTGCCAGCAGCTTGGACTATGCCGGGGATGAGCAGTTCTTC. Protein product: CASSLDYAGDEQFF.

The V call is TRBV5-1, the J call TRBJ2-5, with D perhaps TRBD1 (6 bases). V lost 0 bases to trimming and J lost 2 bases, with 14 bases between them. The germline V gene has CDR1 SGHRS and CDR2 YFSETQ. CDR3 length: 16 amino acids. The CDR3 nucleotides are TGCGCCAGCAGCTTGGATGGGAGAGGGGGTCAAGAGACCCAGTACTTC. Protein product: CASSLDGRGGQETQYF.

The table lists this clone with a count of one. The V and J genes are TRBV5-1 and TRBJ2-2, with TRBD1 identical over 9 bases. CDR3 size: 16 residues. Germline-derived CDR1 and CDR2 are SGHRS and YFSETQ. Unmatched junction bases numbered 11, after V lost 5 bases and J lost 6 bases. The CDR3 nucleotides are TGCGCCAGCAGTCACGACACTAACAGGGGGCCCGGGGAGCTGTTTTTT. Its translation is CASSHDTNRGPGELFF.

CDR3 loop: CASSVLGTRSEQYF. Written as DNA, the CDR3 is TGTGCCAGCAGCGTCCTGGGGACTAGATCCGAGCAGTACTTC. The chain employs TRBV9 and TRBJ2-7; TRBD2 aligns across 8 bases. Trimming at V came to 2 bases and at J to 6 bases, leaving 7 bases not matched to a gene. Germline CDR1 SGDLS, CDR2 YYNGEE. This CDR3 spans 14 amino acids.

The chain recombines TRBV6-5 with TRBJ2-3; tentative D call: TRBD1 (5 bases). Trimming took off 0 bases at V and 1 base at J, with 8 bases between the two ends. The CDR3 loop spans 15 amino acids. Germline V gene sequence: CDR1 MNHEY, CDR2 SVGAGI. The chain's CDR3 is CASSYSGVGTDTQYF. CDR3 sequence (DNA): TGTGCCAGCAGTTACTCAGGGGTGGGCACAGATACGCAGTATTTT.

Comments on this clone: The junction and the germline gene differ at one end; a read error may be behind it. The V gene is TRBV6-4, the J gene TRBJ2-7; 12 bases align to TRBD2. Germline CDR1 is MRHNA and CDR2 is SNTAGT. The CDR3 runs to 15 residues. CDR3 DNA sequence: TGTGCCAGCAGTTACTCGACTAGCGGGGGTTACGAGCAGTACTTC. It encodes CASSYSTSGGYEQYF.

The gene calls are TRBV18 and TRBJ1-1; D not certain. Per the germline V gene, CDR1 is KGHSH and CDR2 is LQKENI. The CDR3 has 12 amino acids. Deletions cut 3 bases from V and 6 bases from J, with 8 bases between. CDR3 DNA: TGTGCCAGCTCACCTCAACAGCCTGAAGCTTTCTTT. Translating gives CASSPQQPEAFF.

The genes are TRBV18 and TRBJ2-2, with 7 bases identical to TRBD1. The germline V gene encodes CDR1 KGHSH and CDR2 LQKENI. This CDR3 comprises 15 residues. Losses at the gene ends were 3 bases for V and 3 bases for J; bases not matched to a gene: 4. This CDR3 is CASSPRTGDTGELFF. CDR3 coding DNA: TGTGCCAGCTCACCCAGGACAGGCGACACCGGGGAGCTGTTTTTT.

The V call is TRBV6-5, the J call TRBJ1-2; 7 nucleotides line up with TRBD1. V lost 0 bases to trimming and J lost 4 bases; unmatched junction nucleotides: 2. The CDR3 runs to 14 residues. Germline CDR1 is MNHEY and CDR2 is SVGAGI. CDR3 region: CASSYSTGAYGYTF. The DNA for the CDR3 is TGTGCCAGCAGTTACTCTACAGGGGCCTATGGCTACACCTTC.

This chain uses TRBV7-2 with TRBJ2-1; maybe TRBD1 (5 bases). The germline V gene encodes CDR1 SGHTA and CDR2 FQGNSA. The CDR3 has 16 residues. V was shortened by 5 bases and J by 4 bases, with 18 bases between the two germline ends. The chain's CDR3 is CASSIDSQVRYNEQFF. The DNA of the CDR3 is TGTGCCAGCAGCATCGACAGCCAAGTTAGGTACAATGAGCAGTTCTTC.

This chain uses TRBV14 with TRBJ2-3; D possibly corresponds to TRBD2 (5 bases). The CDR3 has 16 amino acids. V was pared by 0 bases and J by 4 bases, with 14 bases between. Germline CDR1 SGHDN, CDR2 FVKESK. The CDR3 loop is CASSQDTGIPPDTQYF. Written as DNA, the CDR3 is TGTGCCAGCAGCCAAGATACGGGAATCCCCCCAGATACGCAGTATTTT.

The chain couples TRBV19 to TRBJ2-4; 12 nucleotides agree with TRBD2. The germline V gene encodes CDR1 LNHDA and CDR2 SQIVND (reference sequence). The CDR3 runs 15 residues. The V segment lost 6 bases and the J segment 6 bases; nucleotides outside the gene matches: 6. In DNA form, the CDR3 reads TGTGCCAGTAGGACTAGCGGGGGAAGGAGAAACATTCAGTACTTC. Its protein product is CASRTSGGRRNIQYF.

The chain uses TRBV4-2 and TRBJ2-3; the D gene is possibly TRBD2 (6 bases). In germline, CDR1 is LGHNA, CDR2 YNFKEQ. V shed 0 bases and J shed 8 bases, with 12 bases lying between them. This CDR3 spans 14 amino acids. CDR3 bases: TGTGCCAGCAGCCAAGAGGCGGGGTCGGCTACGCAGTATTTT. It encodes CASSQEAGSATQYF.

This chain joins TRBV5-4 and TRBJ1-2, with unresolved D. Deletions cut 4 bases from V and 7 bases from J, with 14 bases between. Germline CDR1 reads SGHNT; CDR2 reads YYREEE (reference sequence). This CDR3 has 13 amino acids. The CDR3 sequence is CASSLAGSGGYTF. Written as DNA, the CDR3 is TGTGCCAGCAGCCTCGCTGGGAGTGGTGGCTACACCTTC.

The rearrangement uses TRBV4-2 and TRBJ2-3; 7 bases match TRBD2. J was trimmed by 6 bases and V by 0 bases; bases with no gene match: 6. CDR3 length: 15 amino acids. CDR1 and CDR2 (germline): LGHNA, YNFKEQ. The CDR3 loop is CASSQDAGDEDTQYF. The CDR3 DNA sequence: TGTGCCAGCAGCCAAGATGCGGGGGACGAGGATACGCAGTATTTT.

This clone came up once. V usage is TRBV4-1 and J usage is TRBJ1-5, with 7 bases fitting TRBD1. The CDR3 consists of 15 residues. V was pared by 2 bases and J by 7 bases, with 8 bases of the junction left unmatched. Germline lookup yields CDR1 MGHRA and CDR2 YSYEKL. CDR3 in amino acids: CASSQTDRVGQPQHF. CDR3 bases: TGCGCCAGCAGCCAAACCGACAGGGTGGGACAGCCCCAGCATTTT.